A single sample is the source of the 23 T cell receptor beta chains below, sequenced in a study of control samples from healthy donors and cancer patients. Only in-frame clones appear in the TCRdb table, and some are missing; sequencing was by immunoSEQ multiplex PCR. The profile shows approximately 170,000 clones, 91% of them singletons. What was sequenced was blood. The receptors come from a woman aged 25 to 39 in good health.

This rearrangement joins TRBV27 to TRBJ1-2, with 7 bases fitting TRBD1. Germline CDR1 is MNHEY and CDR2 is SMNVEV (reference sequence). The CDR3 runs 15 residues. J lost 1 base, V lost 5 bases, and 7 bases had no gene match. CDR3 DNA: TGTGCCAGCAGTCCCACCTCAGGGGGTAACTATGGCTACACCTTC. It encodes CASSPTSGGNYGYTF.

V usage is TRBV9 and J usage is TRBJ2-3, with D unclear. CDR3 size: 14 residues. V lost 1 base to trimming and J lost 0 bases, with 6 bases between them. From germline, CDR1 is SGDLS and CDR2 YYNGEE. The CDR3 DNA is TGTGCCAGCAGCGTAATCCCTAGCACAGATACGCAGTATTTT. This sequence encodes CASSVIPSTDTQYF.

V and J are TRBV11-3 and TRBJ1-4, with D uncertain. V lost 5 bases, J lost 3 bases, and 13 bases lay in between. Per the germline V gene, CDR1 is SGHNT and CDR2 is YENEEA. The length of the CDR3 is 15 residues. The chain's CDR3 is CASSPSRGPNEKLFF. The CDR3, as DNA: TGTGCCAGCAGCCCCTCCCGGGGTCCTAATGAAAAACTGTTTTTT.

V is TRBV4-2 and J is TRBJ2-7, with 10 bases matching TRBD1. V gave up 0 bases and J gave up 4 bases; unmatched junction bases: 6. CDR1 is LGHNA and CDR2 is YNFKEQ in the germline V gene. The CDR3 contains 16 residues. DNA for the CDR3: TGTGCCAGCAGCCAAGAGGGTTGGACAGGGGGGTACGAGCAGTACTTC. This translates into CASSQEGWTGGYEQYF.

V usage is TRBV2 and J usage is TRBJ2-3, with TRBD2 identical over 13 bases. The CDR3 extends over 15 amino acids. Germline CDR1 SNHLY, CDR2 FYNNEI. Trimming cost V 6 bases and J 4 bases; bases outside gene matches: 4. CDR3 nucleotides: TGTGCCAGCAGGGAAACTAGCGGGGGGGCAGATACGCAGTATTTT. It is translated as CASRETSGGADTQYF.

The chain uses TRBV7-3 and TRBJ2-3; unclear D gene. V dropped 3 bases and J dropped 2 bases, with 12 bases sitting between them. The germline gives CDR1 SGHTA, CDR2 FQGTGA. The CDR3 is made up of 15 amino acids. CDR3 DNA: TGTGCCAGCAGCTTTTCGGGTAGCCCCACAGATACGCAGTATTTT. Amino acid sequence: CASSFSGSPTDTQYF. Looking up the rest from reference TRBV7-3 and TRBJ2-3 gives the full variable domain: GAGVSQTPSNKVTEKGKYVELRCDPISGHTALYWYRQSLGQGPEFLIYFQGTGAADDSGLPNDRFFAVRPEGSVSTLKIQRTERGDSAVYLCASSFSGSPTDTQYFGPGTRLTVL.

This chain uses TRBV4-2 with TRBJ1-2; 9 nucleotides agree with TRBD1. Germline-derived CDR1 and CDR2 are LGHNA and YNFKEQ. This CDR3 is 16 amino acids long. The trim removed 1 base at V and 7 bases at J, leaving 10 bases unmatched. The CDR3 sequence: CASSQADRGFERGYTF. The CDR3 DNA sequence: TGTGCCAGCAGCCAAGCGGACAGGGGATTTGAGCGTGGCTACACCTTC.

The chain employs TRBV9 and TRBJ2-7, with 8 positions matching TRBD1. The germline gives CDR1 SGDLS, CDR2 YYNGEE. The CDR3 loop spans 14 amino acids. With 4 bases clipped from V and 1 base from J, the junction kept 4 bases outside the gene matches. The CDR3 region has the DNA TGTGCCAGCAGCTCCCGGGACAGGTCCTACGAGCAGTACTTC. Translated: CASSSRDRSYEQYF.

Of note for this clone: The sample contains more than one DNA sequence encoding this CDR3. This rearrangement joins TRBV10-3 to TRBJ2-2; no firm D call. CDR3 size: 14 residues. The V gene's germline CDR1 is ENHRY and CDR2 SYGVKD. V gave up 0 bases and J gave up 2 bases, with 4 bases separating them. The CDR3 reads CAISESSNTGELFF. DNA for the CDR3: TGTGCCATCAGTGAGTCGAGTAACACCGGGGAGCTGTTTTTT.

The chain is built from TRBV9 and TRBJ1-4; 9 nucleotides line up with TRBD1. Trimming cost V 3 bases and J 6 bases; bases outside gene matches: 3. CDR3 size: 14 residues. The germline V gene encodes CDR1 SGDLS and CDR2 YYNGEE. This CDR3 is CASSAGTGYEKLFF. The CDR3 region has the DNA TGTGCCAGCAGCGCCGGGACAGGGTATGAAAAACTGTTTTTT.

The chain is built from TRBV6-1 and TRBJ2-1; 9 bases agree with TRBD2. Germline assignment: CDR1 MNHNS and CDR2 SASEGT. The CDR3 length is 15 residues. V trimming: 1 base; J trimming: 5 bases; junction bases outside the gene matches: 3. As DNA, the CDR3 is TGTGCCAGCAGTGAAGGGCGGGGGGGCCACAATGAGCAGTTCTTC. Translated: CASSEGRGGHNEQFF.

The chain couples TRBV5-1 to TRBJ2-1; a weak D match, TRBD1 (5 bases). CDR1 is SGHRS and CDR2 is YFSETQ in the germline V gene. The CDR3 covers 15 residues. The germline V and J ends were trimmed by 6 bases and 1 base, with 14 bases remaining between them. The CDR3 coding sequence is TGCGCCAGCATGATTACCAGGGCTTCCTACAATGAGCAGTTCTTC. Translated, it gives CASMITRASYNEQFF.

This chain uses TRBV6-1 with TRBJ1-4, with a weak D call TRBD1 (5 bases). The CDR3 extends over 15 amino acids. With 2 bases removed from V and 8 bases from J, the gap between germline ends came to 15 bases. Germline V gene data show CDR1 as MNHNS and CDR2 as SASEGT. In DNA, the CDR3 is TGTGCCAGCAGTGAATGGGGCAGGGAGGGGGAAAAACTGTTTTTT. Translation: CASSEWGREGEKLFF.

CDR3 nucleotide sequence: TGTGCCATCAGTGAGACAGGGGGCTATGGCTACACCTTC. Encoded protein: CAISETGGYGYTF. The chain combines TRBV10-3 with TRBJ1-2; 8 bases align to TRBD1. J lost 4 bases, V lost 2 bases, and 0 bases had no gene match. The germline gives CDR1 ENHRY, CDR2 SYGVKD. CDR3 size: 13 residues.

V is TRBV12-3 or TRBV12-4 and J is TRBJ1-3; D unresolved. The V and J ends lost 6 bases and 0 bases respectively, with 6 bases between them. This CDR3 comprises 13 residues. The CDR3 loop is CASRGISGNTIYF. The CDR3, as DNA: TGTGCCAGCAGGGGGATCTCTGGAAACACCATATATTTT.

V and J are TRBV6-1 and TRBJ2-2; TRBD1 agrees at 8 bases. This CDR3 has 14 residues. Per germline, CDR1 MNHNS and CDR2 SASEGT. Unmatched junction bases numbered 5, after V lost 3 bases and J lost 8 bases. Written as DNA, the CDR3 is TGTGCCAGCAGTGAGGGGGACAGGTCGGGGGAGCTGTTTTTT. Its translation is CASSEGDRSGELFF.

The gene calls are TRBV19 and TRBJ1-1, with 7 bases aligning to TRBD1. V lost 6 bases, J lost 5 bases, and 3 bases stayed unmatched. The CDR3 is 12 amino acids. The germline CDR1 and CDR2 sequences are LNHDA and SQIVND (reference sequence). CDR3 sequence: CASSPGGTEAFF. CDR3 bases: TGTGCCAGTAGCCCAGGGGGGACTGAAGCTTTCTTT.

The J gene is TRBJ1-5, the V gene TRBV6-6; D not resolved. The CDR3 runs 15 residues. The germline V gene has CDR1 MNHNY and CDR2 SVGAGI (reference sequence). The germline V and J ends were trimmed by 2 bases and 1 base, with 9 bases remaining between them. DNA for the CDR3: TGTGCCAGCAGTTACAGGGCAGACAGCAATCAGCCCCAGCATTTT. Encoded protein: CASSYRADSNQPQHF.

The chain uses TRBV6-5 and TRBJ2-5; D may be TRBD2 (7 bases). Germline-derived CDR1 and CDR2 are MNHEY and SVGAGI. Between the trimmed V and J ends, which lost 0 bases and 5 bases, there was a span of 10 bases. The CDR3 spans 14 residues. The DNA for the CDR3 is TGTGCCAGCAGTTACTCAGGGGGGGTTGAGACCCAGTACTTC. Encoded protein: CASSYSGGVETQYF.

The rearrangement joins TRBV9 to TRBJ2-3, with 7 bases matching TRBD1. CDR1 SGDLS and CDR2 YYNGEE come from the germline V gene. The CDR3 has 15 amino acids. Unmatched junction bases numbered 7, after V lost 4 bases and J lost 2 bases. The chain's CDR3 is CASSLGTASTDTQYF. The CDR3 bases are TGTGCCAGCAGCCTAGGGACAGCCTCCACAGATACGCAGTATTTT.

The chain uses TRBV19 and TRBJ2-1, with 11 nucleotides matching TRBD1. In germline, CDR1 is LNHDA, CDR2 SQIVND (reference sequence). V gave up 9 bases and J gave up 4 bases; unmatched junction bases: 5. The CDR3 consists of 14 residues. The CDR3 coding sequence is TGTGCCAGCACCGGGACAGGGGGTTACAATGAGCAGTTCTTC. This translates into CASTGTGGYNEQFF.

The chain couples TRBV24-1 to TRBJ1-3; 7 bases are a match to TRBD1. The CDR3 covers 13 residues. Germline V gene lookup returns CDR1 KGHDR and CDR2 SFDVKD. With V trimmed by 9 bases and J by 0 bases, 1 base remained unmatched. CDR3 sequence reads: CATRDSSGNTIYF. The CDR3 DNA is TGTGCCACCCGGGACAGCTCTGGAAACACCATATATTTT.

V is TRBV28 and J is TRBJ2-7; 11 bases fit TRBD2. Germline-derived CDR1 and CDR2 are MDHEN and SYDVKM. Trimming at V came to 2 bases and at J to 5 bases, leaving 5 bases not matched to a gene. There are 15 residues in the CDR3. CDR3 in amino acids: CASSLAASGRNEQYF. CDR3 nucleotide sequence: TGTGCCAGCAGTTTAGCCGCTAGCGGGAGGAACGAGCAGTACTTC.